Shown below are 19 T cell receptor beta chains from a single sample sequenced in a study of CD8 T cells in ankylosing spondylitis. Study-level points and caveats: Characteristic, it appeared, of ankylosing spondylitis blood was a TCR beta motif of seven or eight highly homologous variants.

TCRdb re-analysed the 5' RACE reads in MiXCR, keeping a single row per CDR3 protein. Of about 800,000 distinct CDR3 sequences in the sample, 12% are singletons; the top ten hold around 0.51%. The antigens of these receptors remain unknown. Sequencing was done on a sample of blood, either unsorted or a sorted T cell fraction (not recorded which). The source is a male donor with ankylosing spondylitis.

V is TRBV11-2 and J is TRBJ1-1; maybe TRBD1 (6 bases). The CDR3 spans 13 residues. Trimming took 0 bases from V and 9 from J, leaving 11 bases between them. Germline V CDR1 and CDR2: SGHAT, FQNNGV. The CDR3 nucleotides read TGTGCCAGCAGCTTAGATTCTTGGGACAAAGCTTTCTTT. It yields the protein CASSLDSWDKAFF.

The sample holds a few counts of this clonotype. This chain connects TRBV10-3 to TRBJ2-5; 7 bases line up with TRBD2. This CDR3 region has 14 residues. The germline V gene has CDR1 ENHRY and CDR2 SYGVKD. The V gene end was trimmed by 7 bases and the J gene end by 5 bases; junction bases not matched to a gene: 10. The CDR3 DNA sequence: TGTGCCATCAAGGAGCGGGAAGGGTGGGAGACCCAGTACTTC. It specifies CAIKEREGWETQYF.

This clonotype occurred a few times. The chain recombines TRBV12-3 or TRBV12-4 with TRBJ2-2; 11 nucleotides agree with TRBD2. CDR3 length: 16 amino acids. J gave up 5 bases and V 6 bases, and 8 bases lay outside the gene matches. The CDR3 region is CASSLSGGAWTGELFF. The CDR3, as DNA: TGTGCCAGCAGCCTTAGCGGGGGGGCTTGGACCGGGGAGCTGTTTTTT.

This clonotype showed up just a few times. The rearrangement links TRBV12-3 or TRBV12-4 to TRBJ1-4; 8 bases fit TRBD1. Trimming took 6 bases from V and 8 from J; bases not matched to a gene: 14. The CDR3 is made up of 16 amino acids. The CDR3 DNA reads as TGTGCCAGCAGCCTCGACTTACACAGGGGGAACGAAAAACTGTTTTTT. Protein: CASSLDLHRGNEKLFF.

The table lists this clonotype with many counts. The gene calls are TRBV20-1 and TRBJ2-3; D remains ambiguous. V was cut by 1 base and J by 6 bases, with 8 bases left in between. The CDR3 has 12 residues. Germline assignment: CDR1 DFQATT and CDR2 SNEGSKA (reference sequence). The CDR3 spells CSARVSWDTQYF. The CDR3 nucleotides are TGCAGTGCTAGAGTTAGCTGGGATACGCAGTATTTT.

This clonotype was observed a few times. The CDR3 nucleotides read TGCAGTGCTAGCGGGACTAGCGGGAGAGGAGATACGCAGTATTTT. It codes for CSASGTSGRGDTQYF. The V gene is TRBV20-1, the J gene TRBJ2-3, with 14 nucleotides matching TRBD2. The J segment lost 5 bases and the V segment lost 3 bases, leaving 4 bases of the junction unmatched. This CDR3 is 15 amino acids long. Per the germline V gene, CDR1 is DFQATT and CDR2 is SNEGSKA (reference sequence).

This clonotype was seen more than once but under ten times. The V and J genes are TRBV20-1 and TRBJ2-7, with 12 bases that match TRBD2. From germline, CDR1 is DFQATT and CDR2 SNEGSKA (reference sequence). The V and J ends lost 5 bases and 6 bases, in that order; junction bases with no gene match: 8. The CDR3 contains 14 residues. CDR3 residues: CSALPSGRALEQYF. In DNA, the CDR3 is TGCAGTGCTTTGCCTAGCGGGAGGGCCCTCGAGCAGTACTTC.

This clonotype was counted only a few times. The chain recombines TRBV7-2 with TRBJ2-5; tentatively, D is TRBD2 (5 bases). The CDR3 sequence is 15 residues long. With 3 bases removed from V and 5 bases from J, the gap between germline ends came to 16 bases. Germline V CDR1 and CDR2: SGHTA, FQGNSA. CDR3 residues: CASSLSGDGVETQYF. The CDR3 DNA is TGTGCCAGCAGCTTGTCTGGAGACGGGGTGGAGACCCAGTACTTC. The full variable domain, in which reference TRBV7-2 and TRBJ2-5 provide the parts outside the CDR3, is GAGVSQSPSNKVTEKGKDVELRCDPISGHTALYWYRQSLGQGLEFLIYFQGNSAPDKSGLPSDRFSAERTGGSVSTLTIQRTQQEDSAVYLCASSLSGDGVETQYFGPGTRLLVL.

This clonotype was detected a few times. The chain combines TRBV20-1 with TRBJ2-7, with D possibly matching TRBD2 (6 bases). Trimming removed 3 bases at V and 2 bases at J, with 14 bases between. CDR1 is DFQATT, CDR2 SNEGSKA, per germline (reference sequence). The CDR3 consists of 14 residues. In nucleotides, the CDR3 is TGCAGTGCTAGTCGGAGGACTAAACCCTACGAGCAGTACTTC. This encodes CSASRRTKPYEQYF.

This clonotype occurred a few times. J is TRBJ2-3 and V is TRBV20-1; D remains ambiguous. This CDR3 is 14 amino acids long. With 0 bases removed from V and 3 bases from J, the gap between germline ends came to 10 bases. Germline V lookup: CDR1 DFQATT, CDR2 SNEGSKA (reference sequence). CDR3 loop: CSAREGMGTDTQYF. The CDR3, as DNA: TGCAGTGCTAGAGAGGGGATGGGAACAGATACGCAGTATTTT.

This clonotype has a handful of counts. The chain couples TRBV5-1 to TRBJ1-3, with TRBD1 as a possible D gene (6 bases). CDR1 is SGHRS and CDR2 is YFSETQ in the germline V gene. The germline V and J ends were trimmed by 2 bases and 0 bases, with 12 bases remaining between them. This CDR3 has 16 residues. CDR3 nucleotides: TGCGCCAGCAGCTTACTGGGACACAACTCTGGAAACACCATATATTTT. It is translated as CASSLLGHNSGNTIYF.

V usage is TRBV7-2 and J usage is TRBJ2-7; D perhaps matches TRBD2 (6 bases). Trimming cost V 3 bases and J 6 bases, with 21 bases left between them. The CDR3 consists of 16 residues. CDR1 and CDR2 (germline): SGHTA, FQGNSA. The CDR3 reads CASSFGGIPSLSEQYF. The CDR3 bases are TGTGCCAGCAGCTTCGGCGGGATCCCCTCCCTCTCCGAGCAGTACTTC.

This sequence joins TRBV20-1 and TRBJ2-6; TRBD2 aligns across 7 bases. CDR1 and CDR2 from the germline V gene are DFQATT and SNEGSKA (reference sequence). CDR3 length: 18 residues. V was pared by 1 base and J by 0 bases, with 9 bases of the junction left unmatched. The CDR3 loop reads CSARAWTRGFSGANVLTF. CDR3 nucleotide sequence: TGCAGTGCTAGAGCGTGGACTAGGGGCTTCTCTGGGGCCAACGTCCTGACTTTC.

There are many counts of this clonotype. This sequence joins TRBV28 and TRBJ2-4; D may be TRBD2 (6 bases). CDR1 is MDHEN and CDR2 is SYDVKM in the germline V gene. The CDR3 extends over 18 amino acids. Trimming stripped 1 base from V and 3 bases from J, with 19 bases between. The CDR3 reads CASSLFGGLLEGKNIQYF. DNA of the CDR3: TGTGCCAGCAGTTTATTTGGAGGACTACTCGAGGGCAAAAACATTCAGTACTTC.

This clonotype was seen a few times. The V and J genes are TRBV3-1 and TRBJ1-1, with 8 bases that match TRBD1. With V trimmed by 5 bases and J by 5 bases, 7 bases remained unmatched. From germline, CDR1 is LGHDT and CDR2 YNNKEL (reference sequence). The CDR3 runs 14 residues. For the CDR3, the DNA is TGTGCCAGCAGCTCACGGACAGGGCAGACTGAAGCTTTCTTT. Amino acid sequence: CASSSRTGQTEAFF.

This sequence joins TRBV20-1 and TRBJ2-1; a weak D match, TRBD1 (5 bases). The germline V gene encodes CDR1 DFQATT and CDR2 SNEGSKA (reference sequence). The CDR3 length is 14 residues. The DNA of the CDR3 is TGCAGCCCTTGGCGTACAGGCTCCTACAATGAGCAGTTCTTC. It encodes CSPWRTGSYNEQFF.

This clonotype was detected ten times or more. This CDR3 reads CASRSTGADTIYF. CDR3 in DNA: TGTGCCAGCAGGTCCACAGGAGCGGACACCATATATTTT. The chain joins TRBV12-3 or TRBV12-4 to TRBJ1-3; possible D gene TRBD1, 5 bases. Trimming pared 6 bases from V and 8 bases from J, leaving 14 bases between. This CDR3 is 13 amino acids long.

A note on this clonotype: The germline gene is not matched at one end of the junction; a read error may be the cause. The chain has TRBV20-1 and TRBJ1-5; D gene unclear. Per germline, CDR1 DFQATT and CDR2 SNEGSKA (reference sequence). The CDR3 spans 16 residues. This CDR3 reads CCAPNAGKYSNQPQHF. DNA of the CDR3: TGCTGTGCTCCCAACGCCGGGAAATATAGCAATCAGCCCCAGCATTTT.

This clonotype appeared a few times. The rearrangement links TRBV12-3 or TRBV12-4 to TRBJ2-7, with TRBD2 identical over 12 bases. The CDR3 covers 15 residues. V trimming: 6 bases; J trimming: 6 bases; junction bases outside the gene matches: 9. CDR3 residues: CASSRDASGRVEQYF. CDR3 coding DNA: TGTGCCAGCAGCCGAGATGCTAGCGGGAGGGTCGAGCAGTACTTC.